The clone carrying this T cell receptor beta chain was detected only once. The antigen is not known. Measured with immunoSEQ multiplex PCR; TCRdb has only the in-frame clones, and not every one. The table includes approximately 110,000 clones, approximately 88% detected once. The data derive from a study of T cell responses to AZD1222 COVID-19 vaccine. Study details: Combined were second doses at about 4 or about 12 weeks.

General study findings and limits: Across spike, vaccine-associated CD4 TCRs were found, dominant at 160-218 and 743-854. With two AZD1222 doses given, Spike-specific TCR breadth and depth both rose.

The sequence came from an adult in good health. The sample consisted of peripheral blood, taken on day 0 of AZD1222 vaccination.

CDR3 coding DNA: TGCAGTGCTAGTACAACTCAAGAGACCCAGTACTTC. Amino acid sequence: CSASTTQETQYF. The chain carries TRBV20-1 and TRBJ2-5; D ambiguous. The germline V gene has CDR1 DFQATT and CDR2 SNEGSKA (reference sequence). V lost 3 bases, J lost 2 bases, and 7 bases lay in between. The CDR3 loop spans 12 amino acids.